Below, 11 T cell receptor beta chains from the same sample are listed, as sequenced in a study of cytomegalovirus exposure and HLA in healthy donors. Primers for the PCR totalled 60 Vbeta and 13 Jbeta. Libraries were prepared by immunoSEQ multiplex PCR; TCRdb keeps only in-frame clonotypes and omits some of them. Of 120,000 to 150,000 clones listed, roughly 82% are singletons. The sample comprised PBMCs. The source of these receptors is a male donor in good health and CMV-seronegative.

The genes are TRBV4-2 and TRBJ2-2; tentatively, D is TRBD2 (6 bases). Trimming stripped 0 bases from V and 3 bases from J, with 11 bases between. Germline lookup yields CDR1 LGHNA and CDR2 YNFKEQ. CDR3 length: 16 amino acids. CDR3 sequence: CASSQDRRLDTGELFF. The CDR3 DNA sequence: TGTGCCAGCAGCCAAGATCGGAGACTAGACACCGGGGAGCTGTTTTTT.

The chain is built from TRBV5-6 and TRBJ2-2, with TRBD2 identical over 10 bases. The CDR3 length is 16 residues. V lost 4 bases to trimming and J lost 3 bases; unmatched junction nucleotides: 6. The germline gives CDR1 SGHDT, CDR2 YYEEEE. CDR3 nucleotides: TGTGCCAGCAGCGTAACTAGCGGGATTTACACCGGGGAGCTGTTTTTT. Its protein is CASSVTSGIYTGELFF.

The chain employs TRBV9 and TRBJ1-2; a possible D gene is TRBD1 (5 bases). The CDR3 spans 15 residues. Germline loops: CDR1 SGDLS, CDR2 YYNGEE. Trimming removed 0 bases at V and 3 bases at J, with 12 bases between. In DNA form, the CDR3 reads TGTGCCAGCAGCGTAGGTGGGGCGCTGGACTATGGCTACACCTTC. This gives the protein CASSVGGALDYGYTF.

The chain combines TRBV9 with TRBJ2-3; TRBD2 might be the D (5 bases). The CDR3 contains 13 residues. Germline-derived CDR1 and CDR2 are SGDLS and YYNGEE. V shed 2 bases and J shed 2 bases, with 6 bases lying between them. DNA of the CDR3: TGTGCCAGCAGCGTCGGGGACACAGATACGCAGTATTTT. Its translation: CASSVGDTDTQYF. Looking up the rest from reference TRBV9 and TRBJ2-3 gives the full variable domain: DSGVTQTPKHLITATGQRVTLRCSPRSGDLSVYWYQQSLDQGLQFLIQYYNGEERAKGNILERFSAQQFPDLHSELNLSSLELGDSALYFCASSVGDTDTQYFGPGTRLTVL.

The gene calls are TRBV27 and TRBJ2-1, with TRBD2 matching over 12 bases. Germline assignment: CDR1 MNHEY and CDR2 SMNVEV (reference sequence). V shed 6 bases and J 4 bases; nucleotides not matched to a gene: 7. The CDR3 sequence is 16 residues long. The chain's CDR3 is CASRSSGGASYNEQFF. CDR3 in DNA: TGTGCCAGCAGGTCTAGCGGGGGGGCTTCGTACAATGAGCAGTTCTTC.

V usage is TRBV5-6 and J usage is TRBJ2-5; D might be TRBD2 (5 bases). Germline CDR1 SGHDT, CDR2 YYEEEE. V was cut by 3 bases and J by 4 bases, with 13 bases left in between. This CDR3 comprises 14 residues. The CDR3 reads CASSSSTGRETQYF. CDR3 bases: TGTGCCAGCAGCTCTAGTACGGGAAGAGAGACCCAGTACTTC.

For this clone: This same CDR3 is encoded by further DNA sequences in the sample. The chain recombines TRBV27 with TRBJ1-1, with 7 bases that match TRBD1. The V gene's germline CDR1 is MNHEY and CDR2 SMNVEV (reference sequence). J gave up 0 bases and V 5 bases, and 6 bases lay outside the gene matches. The CDR3 is made up of 15 amino acids. CDR3 nucleotides: TGTGCCAGCAGTCTAAGGACAGGCCTGAACACTGAAGCTTTCTTT. Translated: CASSLRTGLNTEAFF.

As for this clone: The same CDR3 is also encoded by other DNA sequences in this sample. The V gene is TRBV19, the J gene TRBJ2-1, with a possible D match to TRBD2 (6 bases). Per germline, CDR1 LNHDA and CDR2 SQIVND (reference sequence). Trimming pared 3 bases from V and 7 bases from J, leaving 10 bases between. The CDR3 length is 13 residues. CDR3 sequence reads: CASSIGGVNEQFF. The CDR3 nucleotides read TGTGCCAGTAGTATCGGCGGGGTTAATGAGCAGTTCTTC.

This chain connects TRBV6-5 to TRBJ1-1, with 8 bases matching TRBD1. The CDR3 has 12 residues. The junction had 3 bases not matched to a gene; V was cut back by 5 bases and J by 7 bases. Germline loops: CDR1 MNHEY, CDR2 SVGAGI. CDR3 loop: CASSRTGREAFF. The DNA for the CDR3 is TGTGCCAGCAGTCGGACAGGGCGTGAAGCTTTCTTT.

V gene TRBV19 combines with J gene TRBJ2-7, with TRBD2 as a possible D gene (5 bases). Germline V CDR1 and CDR2: LNHDA, SQIVND (reference sequence). This CDR3 is 16 amino acids long. V was cut by 1 base and J by 0 bases, with 13 bases left in between. CDR3 residues: CASSIVGGPSSYEQYF. CDR3 nucleotides: TGTGCCAGTAGTATAGTCGGAGGCCCTAGCTCCTACGAGCAGTACTTC.

This clone was observed a handful of times. The V call is TRBV4-1, the J call TRBJ2-3, with 7 bases aligning to TRBD1. The CDR3 covers 16 residues. CDR1 and CDR2 (germline): MGHRA, YSYEKL. Trimming at V came to 1 base and at J to 3 bases, leaving 7 bases not matched to a gene. CDR3 in amino acids: CASSQVPGGRTDTQYF. The DNA for the CDR3 is TGCGCCAGCAGCCAAGTTCCAGGGGGTAGGACAGATACGCAGTATTTT.